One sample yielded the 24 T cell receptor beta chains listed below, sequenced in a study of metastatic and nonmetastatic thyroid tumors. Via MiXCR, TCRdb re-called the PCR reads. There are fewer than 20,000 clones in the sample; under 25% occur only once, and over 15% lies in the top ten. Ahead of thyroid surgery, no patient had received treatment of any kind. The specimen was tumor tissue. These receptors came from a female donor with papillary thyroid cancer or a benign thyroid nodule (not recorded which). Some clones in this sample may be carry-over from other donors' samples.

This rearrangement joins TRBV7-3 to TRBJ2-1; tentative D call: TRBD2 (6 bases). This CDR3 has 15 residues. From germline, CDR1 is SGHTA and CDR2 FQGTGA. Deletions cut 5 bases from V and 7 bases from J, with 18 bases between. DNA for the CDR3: TGTGCCAGCAGCGGGGGACTCTCCAAAGGGAATGAGCAGTTCTTC. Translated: CASSGGLSKGNEQFF.

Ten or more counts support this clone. The CDR3 here is CASSNSGGTYTEAFF. The CDR3 bases are TGTGCCAGCAGTAATTCGGGGGGAACCTACACTGAAGCTTTCTTT. This chain links TRBV6-2 or TRBV6-3 with TRBJ1-1, with a possible D match to TRBD1 (5 bases). CDR1 and CDR2 from the germline V gene are MNHEY and SVGEGT. V lost 5 bases, J lost 3 bases, and 16 bases lay in between. CDR3 size: 15 residues.

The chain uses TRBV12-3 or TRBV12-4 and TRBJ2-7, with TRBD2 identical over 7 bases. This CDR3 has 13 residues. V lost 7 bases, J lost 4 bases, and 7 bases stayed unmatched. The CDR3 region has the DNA TGTGCCAGCACGGGGTGGACTAGTTACGAGCAGTACTTC. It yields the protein CASTGWTSYEQYF.

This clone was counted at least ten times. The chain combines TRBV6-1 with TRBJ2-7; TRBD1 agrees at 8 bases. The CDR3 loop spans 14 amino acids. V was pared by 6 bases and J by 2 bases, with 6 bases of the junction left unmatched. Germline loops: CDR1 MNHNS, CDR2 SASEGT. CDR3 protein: CASSAGTGTYEQYF. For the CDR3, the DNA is TGTGCCAGCAGCGCCGGGACAGGAACCTACGAGCAGTACTTC.

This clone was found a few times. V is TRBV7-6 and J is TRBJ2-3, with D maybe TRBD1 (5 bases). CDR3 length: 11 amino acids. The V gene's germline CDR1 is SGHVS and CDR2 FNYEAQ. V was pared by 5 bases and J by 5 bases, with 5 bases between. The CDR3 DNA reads TGTGCCAGCAGCCAGGGAGATACGCAGTATTTT. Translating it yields CASSQGDTQYF.

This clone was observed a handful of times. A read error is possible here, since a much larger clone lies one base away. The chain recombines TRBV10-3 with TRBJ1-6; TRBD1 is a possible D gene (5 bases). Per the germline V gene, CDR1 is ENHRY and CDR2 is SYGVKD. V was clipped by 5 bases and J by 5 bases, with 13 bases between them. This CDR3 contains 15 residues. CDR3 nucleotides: TGTGCCATCAGTCAGGGATGGAGGGATAATTCACCCCTCCACTTT. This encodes CAISQGWRDNSPLHF.

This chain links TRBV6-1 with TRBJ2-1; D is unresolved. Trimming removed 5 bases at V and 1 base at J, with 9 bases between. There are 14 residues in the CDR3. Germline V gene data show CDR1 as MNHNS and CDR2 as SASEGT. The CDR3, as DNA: TGTGCCAGCAGTATAGAGCAGTCCTACAATGAGCAGTTCTTC. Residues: CASSIEQSYNEQFF.

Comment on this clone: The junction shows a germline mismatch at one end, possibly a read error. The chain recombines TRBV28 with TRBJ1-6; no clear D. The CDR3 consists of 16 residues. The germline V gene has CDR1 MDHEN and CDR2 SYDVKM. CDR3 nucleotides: TGTGCCAGCAGTTTATCCACTAGGAGAGGGAATTCACCCATCCACTTT. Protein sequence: CASSLSTRRGNSPIHF.

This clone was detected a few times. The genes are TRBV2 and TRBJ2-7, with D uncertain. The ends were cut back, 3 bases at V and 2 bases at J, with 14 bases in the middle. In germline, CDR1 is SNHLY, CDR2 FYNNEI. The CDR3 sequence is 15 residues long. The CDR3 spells CASSESVVKTYEQYF. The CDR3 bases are TGTGCCAGCAGTGAGAGTGTAGTTAAAACCTACGAGCAGTACTTC.

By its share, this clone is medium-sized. The CDR3 region has the DNA TGTGCCAGCAGATCACAGGTGGATAGTGGCTACACCTTC. It specifies CASRSQVDSGYTF. The gene calls are TRBV5-5 and TRBJ1-2; a possible D gene is TRBD1 (5 bases). CDR1 is SGHKS, CDR2 YYEKEE, per germline (reference sequence). Trimming stripped 5 bases from V and 7 bases from J, with 15 bases between. CDR3 length: 13 residues.

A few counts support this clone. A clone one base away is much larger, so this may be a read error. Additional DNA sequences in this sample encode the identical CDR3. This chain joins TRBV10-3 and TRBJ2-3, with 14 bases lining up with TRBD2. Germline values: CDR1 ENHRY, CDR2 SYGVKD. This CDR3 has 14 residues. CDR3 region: CAISGTSGRDTQYF. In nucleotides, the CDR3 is TGTGCCATAAGTGGGACTAGCGGGAGAGATACGCAGTATTTT.

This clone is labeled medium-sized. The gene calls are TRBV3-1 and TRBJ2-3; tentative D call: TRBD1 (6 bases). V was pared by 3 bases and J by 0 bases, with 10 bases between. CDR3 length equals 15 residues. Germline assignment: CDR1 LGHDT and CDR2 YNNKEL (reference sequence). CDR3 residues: CASSHTGLSTDTQYF. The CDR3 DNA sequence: TGTGCCAGCAGCCACACAGGGCTCAGCACAGATACGCAGTATTTT.

The DNA for the CDR3 is TGTGCCAGCAGCTTTTCCGGGGGCGGCGGCTACACCTTC. Its translation: CASSFSGGGGYTF. V is TRBV11-1 and J is TRBJ1-2; D possibly corresponds to TRBD1 (6 bases). There are 13 residues in the CDR3. V was clipped by 3 bases and J by 8 bases, with 13 bases between them. Germline lookup yields CDR1 SGHAT and CDR2 FQDESV (reference sequence).

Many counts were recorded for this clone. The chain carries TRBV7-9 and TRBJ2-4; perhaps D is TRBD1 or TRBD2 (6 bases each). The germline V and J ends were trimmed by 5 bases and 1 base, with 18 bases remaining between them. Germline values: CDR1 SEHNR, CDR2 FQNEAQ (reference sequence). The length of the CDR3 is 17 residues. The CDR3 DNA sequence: TGTGCCAGCAGCCCGAGGGGGACTTCCGATGCCAAAAACATTCAGTACTTC. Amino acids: CASSPRGTSDAKNIQYF.

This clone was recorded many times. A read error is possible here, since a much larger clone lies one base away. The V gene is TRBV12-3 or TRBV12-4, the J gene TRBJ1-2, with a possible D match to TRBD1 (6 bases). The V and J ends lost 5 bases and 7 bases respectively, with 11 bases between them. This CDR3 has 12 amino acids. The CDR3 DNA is TGTGCCAGCAGTAGGGGGGACTCTGGCTACACCTTC. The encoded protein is CASSRGDSGYTF.

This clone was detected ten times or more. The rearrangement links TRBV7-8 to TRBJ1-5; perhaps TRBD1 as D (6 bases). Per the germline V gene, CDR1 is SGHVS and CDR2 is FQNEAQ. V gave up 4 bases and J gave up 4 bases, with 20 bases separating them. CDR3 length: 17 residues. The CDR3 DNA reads TGTGCCAGCAGCTCTCAGGGGTTGGGTATAGCGAATCAGCCCCAGCATTTT. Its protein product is CASSSQGLGIANQPQHF.

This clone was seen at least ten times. The CDR3 reads CASKRRGSTDTQYF. Written as DNA, the CDR3 is TGTGCCAGCAAGAGGCGGGGGAGCACAGATACGCAGTATTTT. The J gene is TRBJ2-3, the V gene TRBV28, with 7 positions matching TRBD2. This CDR3 has 14 residues. Germline loops: CDR1 MDHEN, CDR2 SYDVKM. V gave up 7 bases and J gave up 0 bases; unmatched junction bases: 4.

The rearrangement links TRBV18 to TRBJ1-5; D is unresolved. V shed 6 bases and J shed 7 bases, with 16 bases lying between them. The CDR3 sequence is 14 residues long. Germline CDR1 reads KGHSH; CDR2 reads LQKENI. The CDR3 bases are TGTGCCAGCTCCTCCGGGGTTGTCGGGCAGCCCCAGCATTTT. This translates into CASSSGVVGQPQHF.

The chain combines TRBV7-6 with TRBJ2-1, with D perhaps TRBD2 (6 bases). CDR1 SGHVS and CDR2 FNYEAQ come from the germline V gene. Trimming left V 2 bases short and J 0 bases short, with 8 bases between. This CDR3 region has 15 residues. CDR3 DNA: TGTGCCAGCAGCTTATCCGGGAGCTCCTACAATGAGCAGTTCTTC. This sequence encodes CASSLSGSSYNEQFF.

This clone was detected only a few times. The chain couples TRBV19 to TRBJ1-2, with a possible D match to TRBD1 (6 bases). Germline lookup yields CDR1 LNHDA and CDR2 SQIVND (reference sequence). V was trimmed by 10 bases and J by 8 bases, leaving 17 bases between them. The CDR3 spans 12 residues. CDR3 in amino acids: CATRDIRGGYTF. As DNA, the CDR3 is TGTGCCACCCGGGACATACGAGGAGGCTACACCTTC.

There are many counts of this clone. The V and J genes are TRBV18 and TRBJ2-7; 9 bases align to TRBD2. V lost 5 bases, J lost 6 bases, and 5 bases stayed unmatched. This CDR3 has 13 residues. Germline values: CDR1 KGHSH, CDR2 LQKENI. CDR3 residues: CASSRLAGVEQYF. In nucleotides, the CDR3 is TGTGCCAGCTCAAGGTTAGCGGGAGTCGAGCAGTACTTC.

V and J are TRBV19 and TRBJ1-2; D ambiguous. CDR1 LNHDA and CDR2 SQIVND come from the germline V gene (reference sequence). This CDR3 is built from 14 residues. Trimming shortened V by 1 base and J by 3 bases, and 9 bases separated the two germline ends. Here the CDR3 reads CASSIGRAYYGYTF. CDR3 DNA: TGTGCCAGTAGTATAGGCCGGGCTTACTATGGCTACACCTTC.

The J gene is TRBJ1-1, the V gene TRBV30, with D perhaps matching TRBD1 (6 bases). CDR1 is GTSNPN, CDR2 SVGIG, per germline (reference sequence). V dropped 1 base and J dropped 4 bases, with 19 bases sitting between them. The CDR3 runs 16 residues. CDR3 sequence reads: CAWSGGGTRNPTEAFF. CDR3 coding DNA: TGTGCCTGGAGTGGAGGCGGGACACGGAACCCCACTGAAGCTTTCTTT.

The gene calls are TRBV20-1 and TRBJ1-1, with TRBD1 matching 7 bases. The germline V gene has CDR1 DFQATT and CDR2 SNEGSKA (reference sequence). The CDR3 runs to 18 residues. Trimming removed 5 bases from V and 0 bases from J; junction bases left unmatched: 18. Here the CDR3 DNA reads TGCAGTGCTCTAGATTCCCGGAAGGCAGGGGGTATGAACACTGAAGCTTTCTTT. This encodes CSALDSRKAGGMNTEAFF.